The 30 T cell receptor beta chains below were found in one sample sequenced in a study of beta chain features in type 1 diabetes. Study outcomes and limitations: TCRB CDR3 length was moderately but significantly reduced in all four CD4+ subsets of Type 1 diabetes patients.

These receptors lack a known antigen. Reverse transcription of all isolated RNA meant that expressed TCRB transcripts were sequenced. Assay: immunoSEQ multiplex PCR; the TCRdb copy retains only in-frame clones and omits some. The sample has hundreds of thousands of clones; roughly 12% are singletons. The sample comprised naive CD4+ T cells from blood. All receptors come from a man aged 18 to 29 with type 1 diabetes.

The J gene is TRBJ2-5, the V gene TRBV28; 9 bases are a match to TRBD1. The CDR3 is 15 residues long. CDR1 is MDHEN and CDR2 is SYDVKM in the germline V gene. J lost 7 bases, V lost 10 bases, and 16 bases had no gene match. The chain's CDR3 is CATNGDRASMGTQYF. In DNA form, the CDR3 reads TGTGCCACCAACGGGGACAGGGCCTCGATGGGGACCCAGTACTTC.

The chain combines TRBV6-5 with TRBJ2-2, with D uncertain. Germline V CDR1 and CDR2: MNHEY, SVGAGI. This CDR3 region has 12 residues. V was cut by 2 bases and J by 7 bases, with 5 bases left in between. DNA for the CDR3: TGTGCCAGCAGTTACAGGTTCGGGGAGCTGTTTTTT. This translates into CASSYRFGELFF.

A few counts support this clone. The chain recombines TRBV19 with TRBJ2-4; D is tentatively TRBD1 or TRBD2 (5 bases each). Germline V gives CDR1 LNHDA, CDR2 SQIVND (reference sequence). V was cut by 7 bases and J by 0 bases, with 13 bases left in between. This CDR3 spans 15 amino acids. The CDR3 sequence: CASNNPGLAKNIQYF. In DNA form, the CDR3 reads TGTGCCAGTAACAATCCGGGGCTAGCCAAAAACATTCAGTACTTC. Based on the CDR3 plus reference TRBV19 and TRBJ2-4, the full variable domain is DGGITQSPKYLFRKEGQNVTLSCEQNLNHDAMYWYRQDPGQGLRLIYYSQIVNDFQKGDIAEGYSVSREKKESFPLTVTSAQKNPTAFYLCASNNPGLAKNIQYFGAGTRLSVL.

This clone has only a few counts. The chain links TRBV7-9 to TRBJ1-4, with D maybe TRBD1 (6 bases). CDR1 and CDR2 (germline): SEHNR, FQNEAQ (reference sequence). This CDR3 has 18 amino acids. V lost 5 bases, J lost 0 bases, and 19 bases lay in between. CDR3 in DNA: TGTGCCAGCAGCCCCTCGCCGACAGGCTCTTCAACTAATGAAAAACTGTTTTTT. It codes for CASSPSPTGSSTNEKLFF.

This clone was detected a few times. In DNA, the CDR3 is TGTGCCTGGCAGGGGGCATACACTGAAGCTTTCTTT. Protein product: CAWQGAYTEAFF. V usage is TRBV30 and J usage is TRBJ1-1; 8 bases line up with TRBD1. J gave up 3 bases and V 5 bases, and 2 bases lay outside the gene matches. This CDR3 has 12 residues. Per the germline V gene, CDR1 is GTSNPN and CDR2 is SVGIG (reference sequence).

The genes are TRBV10-3 and TRBJ2-5, with TRBD1 matching 7 bases. Losses at the gene ends were 2 bases for V and 5 bases for J; bases not matched to a gene: 17. The germline V gene has CDR1 ENHRY and CDR2 SYGVKD. CDR3 length equals 18 residues. The CDR3 DNA sequence: TGTGCCATCAGTGAGCCGCAAATACGACAGGGTGTCAGGGAGACCCAGTACTTC. Its translation: CAISEPQIRQGVRETQYF.

This clone occurred a few times. CDR3 residues: CASSIGLAENNEQFF. The CDR3 bases are TGTGCCAGCAGCATCGGACTAGCGGAGAACAATGAGCAGTTCTTC. The rearrangement uses TRBV9 and TRBJ2-1, with TRBD2 matching over 10 bases. The CDR3 totals 15 residues. V dropped 4 bases and J dropped 5; count of bases not matched to a gene: 6. CDR1 and CDR2 from the germline V gene are SGDLS and YYNGEE.

This clone was observed a few times. The J gene is TRBJ2-5, the V gene TRBV5-1; 11 bases match TRBD1. Germline-derived CDR1 and CDR2 are SGHRS and YFSETQ. CDR3 length equals 16 residues. Trimming cost V 0 bases and J 1 base; bases outside gene matches: 2. In nucleotides, the CDR3 is TGCGCCAGCAGCTTGGAGGGGACAGGGGGCCAAGAGACCCAGTACTTC. It encodes CASSLEGTGGQETQYF.

V and J are TRBV25-1 and TRBJ1-1; D may be TRBD1 (5 bases). CDR3 length: 14 amino acids. The germline V and J ends were trimmed by 4 bases and 7 bases, with 16 bases remaining between them. Germline CDR1 MGHDK, CDR2 SYGVNS. In nucleotides, the CDR3 is TGTGCCAGCAGTGGGTCTGGCAGGACAAATGAAGCTTTCTTT. This encodes CASSGSGRTNEAFF.

The chain uses TRBV5-1 and TRBJ2-1; either TRBD1 or TRBD2 may supply D (5 bases each). The germline V and J ends were trimmed by 4 bases and 3 bases, with 23 bases remaining between them. Germline lookup yields CDR1 SGHRS and CDR2 YFSETQ. The CDR3 is 18 amino acids. DNA for the CDR3: TGCGCCAGCAGCCCCGACCGGACGGGGCGAATGGACTACAATGAGCAGTTCTTC. Translating gives CASSPDRTGRMDYNEQFF. The full variable domain, its missing parts supplied by reference TRBV5-1 and TRBJ2-1, is KAGVTQTPRYLIKTRGQQVTLSCSPISGHRSVSWYQQTPGQGLQFLFEYFSETQRNKGNFPGRFSGRQFSNSRSEMNVSTLELGDSALYLCASSPDRTGRMDYNEQFFGPGTRLTVL.

The V call is TRBV25-1, the J call TRBJ1-1; D gene unclear. CDR1 is MGHDK and CDR2 is SYGVNS in the germline V gene. With 1 base removed from V and 5 bases from J, the gap between germline ends came to 8 bases. The length of the CDR3 is 13 residues. Here the CDR3 DNA reads TGTGCCAGCAGTGAATCTCAGGTAACTGAAGCTTTCTTT. Amino acids: CASSESQVTEAFF.

The chain carries TRBV5-1 and TRBJ1-1; D is undetermined. The CDR3 has 15 amino acids. With 0 bases removed from V and 4 bases from J, the gap between germline ends came to 13 bases. Per the germline V gene, CDR1 is SGHRS and CDR2 is YFSETQ. This chain's CDR3 is CASSLVGKASTEAFF. In DNA form, the CDR3 reads TGCGCCAGCAGCTTGGTTGGGAAGGCGAGCACTGAAGCTTTCTTT. Filled out from reference TRBV5-1 and TRBJ1-1, the complete variable domain reads KAGVTQTPRYLIKTRGQQVTLSCSPISGHRSVSWYQQTPGQGLQFLFEYFSETQRNKGNFPGRFSGRQFSNSRSEMNVSTLELGDSALYLCASSLVGKASTEAFFGQGTRLTVV.

This clone showed up just a few times. The chain joins TRBV5-6 to TRBJ1-3; D is ambiguous. The V gene's germline CDR1 is SGHDT and CDR2 YYEEEE. Between the trimmed V and J ends, which lost 0 bases and 0 bases, there was a span of 13 bases. The CDR3 is made up of 17 amino acids. Here the CDR3 DNA reads TGTGCCAGCAGCTTGGAGGGCCCGGCCCTCTCTGGAAACACCATATATTTT. Translation: CASSLEGPALSGNTIYF.

This clone was counted between two and nine times. The rearrangement joins TRBV5-1 to TRBJ2-1; 7 nucleotides align to TRBD1. CDR3 length: 14 residues. The junction had 9 bases not matched to a gene; V was cut back by 7 bases and J by 5 bases. Germline V gives CDR1 SGHRS, CDR2 YFSETQ. The CDR3 protein is CASRQGETDNEQFF. CDR3 DNA sequence: TGCGCCAGCCGACAGGGAGAGACAGACAATGAGCAGTTCTTC.

The chain uses TRBV7-8 and TRBJ2-1, with TRBD2 matching over 10 bases. The CDR3 consists of 15 residues. Germline CDR1 and CDR2: SGHVS and FQNEAQ. The ends lost 6 bases at V and 4 bases at J; junction bases unmatched: 6. CDR3 amino acids: CASRPQRGGYNEQFF. CDR3 nucleotides: TGTGCCAGCAGACCCCAGCGGGGGGGATACAATGAGCAGTTCTTC.

This sequence joins TRBV5-6 and TRBJ1-5; D remains unclear. Looked up from germline, CDR1 is SGHDT and CDR2 is YYEEEE. The CDR3 extends over 15 amino acids. The V end lost 4 bases, the J end lost 0 bases, and 11 bases lay between the germline ends. CDR3 DNA: TGTGCCAGCAGCAACGCTGCGGGTAGCAATCAGCCCCAGCATTTT. Its translation is CASSNAAGSNQPQHF.

This clone was seen a handful of times. The CDR3 coding sequence is TGTGCCATCACCAACGACAGGATCGCCACTGAAGCTTTCTTT. Translating it yields CAITNDRIATEAFF. The V gene is TRBV10-3, the J gene TRBJ1-1, with a possible D match to TRBD1 (6 bases). The germline V gene encodes CDR1 ENHRY and CDR2 SYGVKD. V was cut by 7 bases and J by 4 bases, with 16 bases left in between. The length of the CDR3 is 14 residues.

V and J are TRBV6-6 and TRBJ1-1, with D possibly TRBD1 on 6 matching bases. CDR1 is MNHNY and CDR2 is SVGAGI in the germline V gene (reference sequence). This CDR3 is built from 15 residues. Between the trimmed V and J ends, which lost 5 bases and 2 bases, there was a span of 15 bases. The CDR3 coding sequence is TGTGCCAGCAGTGCCAGGGGTCCTGAAAACACTGAAGCTTTCTTT. Amino acids: CASSARGPENTEAFF.

About this clone: Other nucleotide sequences in the sample specify the same CDR3. The chain couples TRBV30 to TRBJ2-7; D uncertain. Trimming stripped 1 base from V and 3 bases from J, with 4 bases between. The germline CDR1 and CDR2 sequences are GTSNPN and SVGIG (reference sequence). CDR3 length: 11 residues. The CDR3 loop is CAWSGSYEQYF. CDR3 nucleotides: TGTGCCTGGAGTGGCAGCTACGAGCAGTACTTC.

This chain uses TRBV5-1 with TRBJ2-2, with a weak D call TRBD2 (5 bases). V was cut by 4 bases and J by 2 bases, with 18 bases left in between. Per germline, CDR1 SGHRS and CDR2 YFSETQ. The CDR3 runs to 17 residues. The CDR3 nucleotides are TGCGCCAGCAGCGGCGAAGGGCTTCGGGGTAACACCGGGGAGCTGTTTTTT. Translation gives CASSGEGLRGNTGELFF.

This clone was detected a few times. This rearrangement joins TRBV30 to TRBJ1-5, with 7 bases aligning to TRBD1. The germline V gene has CDR1 GTSNPN and CDR2 SVGIG (reference sequence). V was pared by 3 bases and J by 0 bases, with 5 bases of the junction left unmatched. The CDR3 covers 15 residues. The CDR3 coding sequence is TGTGCCTGGAGCGGACAGGACGGTAGCAATCAGCCCCAGCATTTT. It is translated as CAWSGQDGSNQPQHF. Based on the CDR3 plus reference TRBV30 and TRBJ1-5, the full variable domain is SQTIHQWPATLVQPVGSPLSLECTVEGTSNPNLYWYRQAAGRGLQLLFYSVGIGQISSEVPQNLSASRPQDRQFILSSKKLLLSDSGFYLCAWSGQDGSNQPQHFGDGTRLSIL.

CDR3 loop: CASSRPGQPQHF. In nucleotides, the CDR3 is TGTGCCAGCAGCCGTCCCGGCCAGCCCCAGCATTTT. The chain combines TRBV27 with TRBJ1-5; the D is unclear. The V end was cut by 6 bases, the J end by 7 bases, with 10 bases between. The CDR3 runs 12 residues. Germline CDR1 is MNHEY and CDR2 is SMNVEV (reference sequence).

Only a few counts were recorded for this clone. This chain links TRBV9 with TRBJ1-6, with D perhaps matching TRBD1 (6 bases). CDR1 is SGDLS and CDR2 is YYNGEE in the germline V gene. This CDR3 is 18 amino acids long. V was cut by 3 bases and J by 7 bases, with 23 bases left in between. CDR3 amino acids: CASSATPGAALTNSPLHF. As DNA, the CDR3 is TGTGCCAGCAGCGCCACACCAGGGGCCGCATTAACCAATTCACCCCTCCACTTT.

V and J are TRBV6-1 and TRBJ2-5; D is unresolved. The V and J ends lost 6 bases and 1 base respectively, with 9 bases between them. The CDR3 totals 13 residues. Germline CDR1 and CDR2: MNHNS and SASEGT. The CDR3 nucleotides are TGTGCCAGCAGCAGAACCCGCCAAGAGACCCAGTACTTC. Translated: CASSRTRQETQYF.

The sample holds a few counts of this clone. The J gene is TRBJ2-1, the V gene TRBV30; D tentatively reads TRBD1 or TRBD2 (5 bases each). Germline-derived CDR1 and CDR2 are GTSNPN and SVGIG (reference sequence). Trimming cost V 2 bases and J 5 bases, with 10 bases left between them. This CDR3 has 13 residues. The CDR3 DNA sequence: TGTGCCTGGAGTTGGCCGGGGCACAATGAGCAGTTCTTC. This codes for CAWSWPGHNEQFF.

The chain carries TRBV6-6 and TRBJ2-5; tentatively, D is TRBD2 (6 bases). CDR1 is MNHNY and CDR2 is SVGAGI in the germline V gene (reference sequence). The CDR3 sequence is 16 residues long. The V end lost 0 bases, the J end lost 1 base, and 12 bases lay between the germline ends. CDR3 sequence (DNA): TGTGCCAGCAGTTACTCTGGAGGGGCTCCCCAAGAGACCCAGTACTTC. This codes for CASSYSGGAPQETQYF.

The rearrangement joins TRBV4-1 to TRBJ2-7, with 7 bases matching TRBD1. The CDR3 runs to 14 residues. The V gene end was trimmed by 4 bases and the J gene end by 1 base; junction bases not matched to a gene: 4. Germline V CDR1 and CDR2: MGHRA, YSYEKL. CDR3: CASSLGTASYEQYF. The CDR3 region has the DNA TGCGCCAGCAGCCTCGGGACAGCGTCCTACGAGCAGTACTTC.

A word on this clone: Other nucleotide sequences in the sample specify the same CDR3. The chain couples TRBV2 to TRBJ1-5, with 9 positions matching TRBD1. Germline V gene sequence: CDR1 SNHLY, CDR2 FYNNEI. Trimming cost V 3 bases and J 4 bases; bases outside gene matches: 1. The CDR3 runs 14 residues. The CDR3 DNA reads as TGTGCCAGCAGTGATGACAGGGGGAATCAGCCCCAGCATTTT. Translated, it gives CASSDDRGNQPQHF.

The CDR3 is CASRDFGAEAFF. The CDR3 nucleotides read TGTGCCTCCCGGGATTTCGGAGCTGAAGCTTTCTTT. This chain connects TRBV27 to TRBJ1-1; D is undetermined. CDR1 and CDR2 from the germline V gene are MNHEY and SMNVEV (reference sequence). The V and J ends lost 11 bases and 6 bases respectively, with 16 bases between them. CDR3 length: 12 residues.

The gene calls are TRBV30 and TRBJ2-6, with no clear D. The V gene lost 2 bases and the J gene lost 0 bases, with 8 bases spanning the gap. This CDR3 has 15 amino acids. Germline V lookup: CDR1 GTSNPN, CDR2 SVGIG (reference sequence). CDR3 sequence: CAWSPSFSGANVLTF. CDR3 DNA sequence: TGTGCCTGGAGTCCAAGCTTCTCTGGGGCCAACGTCCTGACTTTC. The variable domain in full, with the rest retrieved from reference TRBV30 and TRBJ2-6, is SQTIHQWPATLVQPVGSPLSLECTVEGTSNPNLYWYRQAAGRGLQLLFYSVGIGQISSEVPQNLSASRPQDRQFILSSKKLLLSDSGFYLCAWSPSFSGANVLTFGAGSRLTVL.